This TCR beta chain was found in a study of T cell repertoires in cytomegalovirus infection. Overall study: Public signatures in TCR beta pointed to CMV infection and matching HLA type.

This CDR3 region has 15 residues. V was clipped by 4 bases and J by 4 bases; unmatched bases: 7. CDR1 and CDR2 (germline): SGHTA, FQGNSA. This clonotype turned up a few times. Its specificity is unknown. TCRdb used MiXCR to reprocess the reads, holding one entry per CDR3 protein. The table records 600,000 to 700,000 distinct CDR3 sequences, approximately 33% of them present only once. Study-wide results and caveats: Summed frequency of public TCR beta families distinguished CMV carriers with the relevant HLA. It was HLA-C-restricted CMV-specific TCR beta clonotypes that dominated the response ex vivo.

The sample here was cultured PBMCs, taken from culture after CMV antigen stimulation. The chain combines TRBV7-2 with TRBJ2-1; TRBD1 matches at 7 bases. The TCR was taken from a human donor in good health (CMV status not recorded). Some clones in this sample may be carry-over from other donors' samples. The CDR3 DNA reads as TGTGCCAGCAGCTCGGCGGGCAGGGGGTACAATGAGCAGTTCTTC. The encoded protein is CASSSAGRGYNEQFF.